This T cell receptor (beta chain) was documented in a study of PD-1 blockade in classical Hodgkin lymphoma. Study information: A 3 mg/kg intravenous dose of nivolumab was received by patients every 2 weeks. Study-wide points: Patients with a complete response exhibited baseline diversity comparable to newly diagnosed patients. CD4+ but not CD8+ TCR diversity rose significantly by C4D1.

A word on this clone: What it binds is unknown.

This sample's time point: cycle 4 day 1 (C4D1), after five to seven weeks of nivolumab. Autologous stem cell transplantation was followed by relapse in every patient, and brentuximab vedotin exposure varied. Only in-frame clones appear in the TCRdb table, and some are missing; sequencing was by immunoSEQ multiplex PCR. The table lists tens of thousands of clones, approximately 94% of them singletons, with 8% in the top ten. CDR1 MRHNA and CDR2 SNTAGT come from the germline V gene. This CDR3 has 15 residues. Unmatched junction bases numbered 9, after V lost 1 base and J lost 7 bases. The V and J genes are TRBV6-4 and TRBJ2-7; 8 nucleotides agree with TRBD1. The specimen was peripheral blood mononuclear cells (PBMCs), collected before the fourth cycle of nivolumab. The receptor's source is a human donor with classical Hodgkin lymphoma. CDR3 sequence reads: CASSDWRTGTGEQYF. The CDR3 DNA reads TGTGCCAGCAGTGACTGGCGGACAGGGACAGGAGAGCAGTACTTC.